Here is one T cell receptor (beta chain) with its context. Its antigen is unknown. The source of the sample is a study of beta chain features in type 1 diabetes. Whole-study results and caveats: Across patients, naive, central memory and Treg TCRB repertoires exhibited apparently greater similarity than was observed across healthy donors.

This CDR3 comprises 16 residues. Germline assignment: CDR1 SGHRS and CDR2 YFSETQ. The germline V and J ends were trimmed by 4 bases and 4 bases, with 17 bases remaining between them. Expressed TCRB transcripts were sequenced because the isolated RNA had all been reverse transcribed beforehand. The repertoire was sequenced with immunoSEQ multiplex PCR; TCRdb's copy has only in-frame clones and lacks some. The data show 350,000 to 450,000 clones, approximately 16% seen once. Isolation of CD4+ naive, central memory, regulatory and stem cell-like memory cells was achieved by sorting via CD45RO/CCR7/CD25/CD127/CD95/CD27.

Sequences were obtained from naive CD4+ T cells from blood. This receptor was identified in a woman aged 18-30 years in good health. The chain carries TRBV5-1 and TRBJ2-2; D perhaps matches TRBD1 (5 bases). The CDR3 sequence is CASSPKQVSSTGELFF. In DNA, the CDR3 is TGCGCCAGCAGCCCGAAACAGGTTTCGAGCACCGGGGAGCTGTTTTTT.